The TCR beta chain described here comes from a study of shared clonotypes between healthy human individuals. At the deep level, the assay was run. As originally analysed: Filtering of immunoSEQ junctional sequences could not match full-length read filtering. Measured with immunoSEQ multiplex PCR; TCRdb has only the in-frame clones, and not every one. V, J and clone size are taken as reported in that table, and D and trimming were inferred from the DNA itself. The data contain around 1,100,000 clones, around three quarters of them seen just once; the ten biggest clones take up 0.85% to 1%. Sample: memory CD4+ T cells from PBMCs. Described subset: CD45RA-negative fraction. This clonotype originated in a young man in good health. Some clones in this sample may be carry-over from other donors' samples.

The CDR3 loop reads CAIRNQETQYF. The CDR3 DNA sequence: TGTGCCATCCGGAACCAAGAGACCCAGTACTTC. The chain employs TRBV10-3 and TRBJ2-5; no reliable D call. Germline V gene lookup returns CDR1 ENHRY and CDR2 SYGVKD. V was shortened by 8 bases and J by 0 bases, with 4 bases between the two germline ends. This CDR3 has 11 residues.